Each of the 17 T cell receptor beta chains below was sequenced from the same sample in a study of blood T cell repertoires in COVID-19. TCRdb keeps only in-frame clones here, not all; method: immunoSEQ multiplex PCR. This sample carries about 270,000 clones, approximately 88% of them seen once, and the ten largest clones take approximately 2.2%. Sequenced sample: peripheral blood. The receptors were gathered from a man between 50 and 59 years old with acute or convalescent COVID-19.

The chain carries TRBV10-3 and TRBJ1-2; weak D call: TRBD1 (6 bases). The CDR3 consists of 13 residues. V was clipped by 6 bases and J by 8 bases, with 16 bases between them. The germline V gene encodes CDR1 ENHRY and CDR2 SYGVKD. CDR3 region: CAIRIQGSGGYTF. The CDR3 region has the DNA TGTGCCATCAGAATACAGGGATCGGGAGGCTACACCTTC.

CDR3 residues: CATSRGQGGAYEQYF. The CDR3 DNA is TGTGCCACCAGCAGAGGTCAAGGGGGCGCCTACGAGCAGTACTTC. This chain connects TRBV15 to TRBJ2-7; TRBD1 agrees at 7 bases. Germline V lookup: CDR1 LNHNV, CDR2 YYDKDF (reference sequence). The CDR3 is 15 amino acids. Unmatched junction bases numbered 5, after V lost 1 base and J lost 2 bases.

J is TRBJ2-7 and V is TRBV27, with TRBD1 identical over 9 bases. Germline-derived CDR1 and CDR2 are MNHEY and SMNVEV (reference sequence). The CDR3 has 14 residues. The V and J ends lost 5 bases and 2 bases, in that order; junction bases with no gene match: 4. CDR3 in amino acids: CASSVDRGTYEQYF. The CDR3 DNA follows: TGTGCCAGCAGTGTGGACAGGGGAACCTACGAGCAGTACTTC.

This chain connects TRBV21-1 to TRBJ1-1. TRBV21-1 is a pseudogene segment. There are 17 residues in the CDR3. The CDR3 here is CASDRGTPHPLYTEAFF. Written as DNA, the CDR3 is TGTGCCAGCGACCGGGGGACGCCCCATCCCCTGTATACTGAAGCTTTCTTT.

The genes are TRBV5-1 and TRBJ2-5; TRBD1 aligns across 8 bases. The CDR3 covers 12 residues. With 4 bases clipped from V and 4 bases from J, the junction kept 0 bases outside the gene matches. Germline CDR1 reads SGHRS; CDR2 reads YFSETQ. CDR3 sequence (DNA): TGCGCCAGCAGCGGACAGGGAGAGACCCAGTACTTC. Its protein is CASSGQGETQYF.

This chain uses TRBV27 with TRBJ1-2, with D perhaps TRBD1 (6 bases). Germline V gives CDR1 MNHEY, CDR2 SMNVEV (reference sequence). V was shortened by 1 base and J by 3 bases, with 9 bases between the two germline ends. This CDR3 is built from 14 residues. The DNA of the CDR3 is TGTGCCAGCAGTTTATACCCAGGGGACTATGGCTACACCTTC. It encodes CASSLYPGDYGYTF.

Written as DNA, the CDR3 is TGTGCCAGCTCGCCCCAGGGGGGTGAAGCTTTCTTT. Protein: CASSPQGGEAFF. The rearrangement joins TRBV18 to TRBJ1-1, with TRBD1 matching 7 bases. V shed 6 bases and J 7 bases; nucleotides not matched to a gene: 5. There are 12 residues in the CDR3. From germline, CDR1 is KGHSH and CDR2 LQKENI.

The rearrangement uses TRBV7-2 and TRBJ2-3; the match to TRBD2 covers 9 bases. The V gene end was trimmed by 4 bases and the J gene end by 1 base; junction bases not matched to a gene: 3. This CDR3 region has 15 residues. CDR1 and CDR2 from the germline V gene are SGHTA and FQGNSA. This CDR3 is CASSSRLAGTDTQYF. CDR3 bases: TGTGCCAGCAGCTCCCGACTAGCGGGCACAGATACGCAGTATTTT.

The chain recombines TRBV30 with TRBJ2-5; D uncertain. Germline lookup yields CDR1 GTSNPN and CDR2 SVGIG (reference sequence). The length of the CDR3 is 13 residues. V lost 4 bases and J 1 base, leaving 10 bases between the germline ends. The CDR3 loop reads CAWTPHVQETQYF. The CDR3 nucleotides read TGTGCCTGGACCCCACACGTCCAAGAGACCCAGTACTTC. Supplemented by reference TRBV30 and TRBJ2-5, the full variable domain reads SQTIHQWPATLVQPVGSPLSLECTVEGTSNPNLYWYRQAAGRGLQLLFYSVGIGQISSEVPQNLSASRPQDRQFILSSKKLLLSDSGFYLCAWTPHVQETQYFGPGTRLLVL.

The sample holds one count of this clone. The V call is TRBV7-8, the J call TRBJ1-2; TRBD1 agrees at 7 bases. Germline V gene lookup returns CDR1 SGHVS and CDR2 FQNEAQ. J gave up 2 bases and V 5 bases, and 8 bases lay outside the gene matches. The CDR3 is made up of 15 amino acids. The CDR3 sequence: CASSTWTGANYGYTF. CDR3 DNA: TGTGCCAGCAGCACGTGGACAGGTGCGAACTATGGCTACACCTTC.

This sequence joins TRBV29-1 and TRBJ2-6; 9 bases match TRBD1. The V gene end was trimmed by 4 bases and the J gene end by 0 bases; junction bases not matched to a gene: 4. The CDR3 is 16 residues long. CDR1 SQVTM and CDR2 ANQGSEA come from the germline V gene. Here the CDR3 DNA reads TGCAGCGTTGCACAGGGGGCGAGCTCTGGGGCCAACGTCCTGACTTTC. Its translation is CSVAQGASSGANVLTF.

The chain employs TRBV19 and TRBJ1-5; unclear D gene. Germline V lookup: CDR1 LNHDA, CDR2 SQIVND (reference sequence). The CDR3 contains 15 residues. Deletions cut 3 bases from V and 5 bases from J, with 14 bases between. The CDR3 nucleotides read TGTGCCAGTAGTATGAGAGAGAGTGATTATCAGCCCCAGCATTTT. Its translation is CASSMRESDYQPQHF.

The rearrangement links TRBV7-8 to TRBJ2-1; TRBD1 matches at 9 bases. The CDR3 loop spans 12 amino acids. The germline CDR1 and CDR2 sequences are SGHVS and FQNEAQ. Trimming at V came to 4 bases and at J to 12 bases, leaving 4 bases not matched to a gene. CDR3 in amino acids: CASSSNRGRQFF. CDR3 DNA: TGTGCCAGCAGCTCAAACAGGGGGCGGCAGTTCTTC.

This rearrangement joins TRBV7-6 to TRBJ2-1, with 10 positions matching TRBD2. The CDR3 has 16 amino acids. After removal of 3 bases from V and 1 base from J, the junction contained 3 bases not matched to a gene. CDR1 is SGHVS, CDR2 FNYEAQ, per germline. The CDR3 DNA sequence: TGTGCCAGCAGCTTTCCTAGCGGGGGTTCCTACAATGAGCAGTTCTTC. This encodes CASSFPSGGSYNEQFF.

The V and J genes are TRBV6-5 and TRBJ2-7; TRBD2 matches 10 bases. The J segment lost 1 base and the V segment lost 5 bases, leaving 5 bases of the junction unmatched. The CDR3 consists of 15 residues. Germline lookup yields CDR1 MNHEY and CDR2 SVGAGI. CDR3 in DNA: TGTGCCAGCAGTCTAGCGGGGGCCCCATCCTACGAGCAGTACTTC. As protein: CASSLAGAPSYEQYF.

The chain employs TRBV5-5 and TRBJ1-2; D not resolved. V was clipped by 2 bases and J by 1 base, with 3 bases between them. Germline CDR1 and CDR2: SGHKS and YYEKEE (reference sequence). The CDR3 has 12 amino acids. CDR3 nucleotide sequence: TGTGCCAGCAGCTTTAGTAACTATGGCTACACCTTC. Its translation is CASSFSNYGYTF.

As for this clone: Other DNA sequences in the same sample also yield this CDR3. This chain joins TRBV7-3 and TRBJ2-3, with 7 bases that match TRBD2. Germline assignment: CDR1 SGHTA and CDR2 FQGTGA. This CDR3 is built from 15 residues. The trim removed 1 base at V and 1 base at J, leaving 2 bases unmatched. The CDR3 spells CASSLSGGRTDTQYF. DNA for the CDR3: TGTGCCAGCAGCTTAAGCGGGGGACGCACAGATACGCAGTATTTT.